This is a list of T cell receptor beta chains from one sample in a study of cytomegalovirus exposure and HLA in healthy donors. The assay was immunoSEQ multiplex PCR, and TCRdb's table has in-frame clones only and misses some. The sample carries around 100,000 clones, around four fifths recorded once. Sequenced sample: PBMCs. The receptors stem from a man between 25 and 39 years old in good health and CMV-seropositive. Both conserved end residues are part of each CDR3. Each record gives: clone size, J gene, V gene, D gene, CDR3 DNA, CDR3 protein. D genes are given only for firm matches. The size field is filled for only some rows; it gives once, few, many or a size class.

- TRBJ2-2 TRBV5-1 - TGCGCCAGCAGCTTGGAAACACCGGGGACCGGGGAGCTGTTTTTT CASSLETPGTGELFF
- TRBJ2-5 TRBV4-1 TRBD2 TGCGCCAGCAGCCAGGTGGTGAGCGGGAGATCGGAAGAGACCCAGTACTTC CASSQVVSGRSEETQYF
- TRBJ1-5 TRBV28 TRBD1 TGTGCCAGCAGCGAAACAGGGGGCGGCAATCAGCCCCAGCATTTT CASSETGGGNQPQHF
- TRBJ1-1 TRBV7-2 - TGTGCCAGCAGCAAGCAGGAGGGCACTGAAGCTTTCTTT CASSKQEGTEAFF
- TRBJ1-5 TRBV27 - TGTGCCAGCAGCCGGGGGGGCCACGATCAGCCCCAGCATTTT CASSRGGHDQPQHF
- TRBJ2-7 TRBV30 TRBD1 TGTGCCTGCCGGACAGGGGGCTCGACCCCCGAGCAGTACTTC CACRTGGSTPEQYF
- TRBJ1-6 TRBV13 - TGTGCCAGCAGCCCGTCCTCCTATAATTCACCCCTCCACTTT CASSPSSYNSPLHF
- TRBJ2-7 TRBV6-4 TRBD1 TGTGCCAGCAGTGAGGGGACAGGGGGCTCCTACGAGCAGTACTTC CASSEGTGGSYEQYF
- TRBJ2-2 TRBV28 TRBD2 TGTGCCAGCAGTTTAGCGGGAGAAGGAACCGGGGAGCTGTTTTTT CASSLAGEGTGELFF
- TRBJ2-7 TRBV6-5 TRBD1 TGTGCCAGCAGTTCGCCGGGACAGGGGACCTACGAGCAGTACTTC CASSSPGQGTYEQYF
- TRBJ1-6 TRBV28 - TGTGCCAGCAGCCCCCCCGGGGTGGGGGCCAATTCACCCCTCCACTTT CASSPPGVGANSPLHF
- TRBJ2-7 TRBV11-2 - TGTGCCAGCAGTTCCCGTCCGGGGTCGAGAAGCTCCTACGAGCAGTACTTC CASSSRPGSRSSYEQYF
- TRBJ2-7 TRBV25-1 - TGTGCCAGCAGCGATACAGGGTTCGGAGGCGAGCAGTACTTC CASSDTGFGGEQYF
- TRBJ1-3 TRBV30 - TGTGCCTGGACCCCTTACTCTGGAAACACCATATATTTT CAWTPYSGNTIYF
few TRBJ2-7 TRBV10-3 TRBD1 TGTGCCATCAGTGAGTCAGGAGGACAGGGGGTGTACTTC CAISESGGQGVYF
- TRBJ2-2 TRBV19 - TGTGCCAGTAGTATCCTCCGACTAGTGGGCGCCGGGGAGCTGTTTTTT CASSILRLVGAGELFF
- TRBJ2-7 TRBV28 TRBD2 TGTGCCAGCAGGGCCGGGGGACTAGCGGGGGCCTACGAGCAGTACTTC CASRAGGLAGAYEQYF
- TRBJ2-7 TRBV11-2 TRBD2 TGTGCCAGCAGCTCACTAGCGGGCCTCTACGAGCAGTACTTC CASSSLAGLYEQYF
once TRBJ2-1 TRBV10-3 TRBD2 TGTGCCATCAGGGGAGGGACTAGCGGGAAGGGGGAAGCCTACAATGAGCAGTTCTTC CAIRGGTSGKGEAYNEQFF
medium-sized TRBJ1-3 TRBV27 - TGTGCCAGCAGTTCCGACATATCCTCTGGAAACACCATATATTTT CASSSDISSGNTIYF
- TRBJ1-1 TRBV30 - TGTGCCTGGAGTGTACTTTTAGGGGTGACTCCTTTCTTT CAWSVLLGVTPFF
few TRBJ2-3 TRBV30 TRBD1 TGTGCCTGGAGTGTAGGGGGCAACCCCACAGATACGCAGTATTTT CAWSVGGNPTDTQYF
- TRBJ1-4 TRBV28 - TGTGCCAGCTGTGTGGGGCGTCCGTTAGGAAAACTGTTTTTT CASCVGRPLGKLFF
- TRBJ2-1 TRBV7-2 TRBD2 TGTGCCAGCAGCCCATCCGGGACTAACTCCTACAATGAGCAGTTCTTC CASSPSGTNSYNEQFF
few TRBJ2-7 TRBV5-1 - TGCGCCAGCAGCCTCCCGGGTGGCACCTACGAGCAGTACTTC CASSLPGGTYEQYF
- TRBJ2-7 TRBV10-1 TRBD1 TGCGCCAGCAGTGAGTCCCCCGGGACAGGCCACGAGCAGTACTTC CASSESPGTGHEQYF
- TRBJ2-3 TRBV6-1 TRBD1 TGTGCCAGCACCTGGACAGGGGGAAGCACAGATACGCAGTATTTT CASTWTGGSTDTQYF
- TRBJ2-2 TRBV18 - TGTGCCAGCTCACCACCGGCCGACACCGGGGAGCTGTTTTTT CASSPPADTGELFF
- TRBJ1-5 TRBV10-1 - TGCGCCAGCAGTGATACCGGGGATCAGCCCCAGCATTTT CASSDTGDQPQHF